Listed below are T cell receptor beta chains from one sample, sequenced in a study of CD8 T cells in ankylosing spondylitis. TCRdb re-derived calls from the 5' RACE reads in MiXCR, one entry per CDR3 protein. This table has roughly 700,000 distinct CDR3 sequences, 15% to 20% appearing once. The material sequenced was blood, either unsorted or a sorted T cell fraction (not recorded which). The origin of the receptors is a male donor with ankylosing spondylitis. Both conserved end residues are part of each CDR3. Fields, in order: D gene, J gene, V gene, clone size, CDR3 protein, CDR3 DNA. D genes are given only for firm matches. Rows may omit the clone size; those that give it use once, few, many or a size class.

>.|TRBJ2-1|TRBV29-1|few
CSVVGAPSSYNEQFF
TGCAGCGTTGTCGGGGCCCCCAGCTCCTACAATGAGCAGTTCTTC
>TRBD2|TRBJ2-1|TRBV4-1|few
CASSQAGGTVNEQFF
TGCGCCAGCAGCCAAGCGGGAGGAACAGTCAATGAGCAGTTCTTC
>.|TRBJ1-2|TRBV9|few
CASSEFRGRGYTF
TGTGCCAGCAGCGAGTTCAGGGGACGTGGCTACACCTTC
>.|TRBJ2-1|TRBV6-2/TRBV6-3|.
CASRRTGNEQFF
TGTGCCAGCAGACGTACAGGGAATGAGCAGTTCTTC
>.|TRBJ1-1|TRBV2|.
CASSESGQTEAFF
TGTGCCAGCAGTGAATCCGGTCAGACTGAAGCTTTCTTT
>.|TRBJ1-6|TRBV12-3/TRBV12-4|few
CASSPRDRSPLHF
TGTGCCAGCAGTCCCCGGGATCGTTCACCCCTCCACTTT
>.|TRBJ1-1|TRBV20-1|few
CSAIDTGKAEAFF
TGCAGTGCTATCGATACAGGGAAAGCTGAAGCTTTCTTT
>.|TRBJ2-1|TRBV18|.
CASSRADSPYNEQFF
TGTGCCAGCTCCCGAGCGGACAGCCCCTACAATGAGCAGTTCTTC
>TRBD2|TRBJ2-1|TRBV10-3|.
CAISVGTSGRNEQFF
TGTGCCATCAGTGTTGGGACTAGCGGGAGAAATGAGCAGTTCTTC
>.|TRBJ1-1|TRBV7-9|.
CASSLERAANTEAFF
TGTGCCAGCAGCTTAGAACGGGCGGCGAACACTGAAGCTTTCTTT
>TRBD1|TRBJ1-1|TRBV5-1|.
CASRPTGARTEAFF
TGCGCCAGCAGACCTACAGGGGCGCGGACTGAAGCTTTCTTT
>.|TRBJ1-5|TRBV27|.
CASSLTRTQHF
TGTGCCAGCAGTTTAACTCGAACCCAGCATTTT
>TRBD2|TRBJ2-2|TRBV6-1|few
CASLAGVNTGELFF
TGTGCCAGCCTAGCGGGGGTGAACACCGGGGAGCTGTTTTTT
>.|TRBJ1-1|TRBV30|.
CAWIRTVMNTEAFF
TGTGCCTGGATTCGGACAGTCATGAACACTGAAGCTTTCTTT
>TRBD2|TRBJ2-1|TRBV3-1|.
CASSRQRGTSGDYNEQFF
TGTGCCAGCAGCCGGCAAAGGGGGACTAGCGGTGATTACAATGAGCAGTTCTTC